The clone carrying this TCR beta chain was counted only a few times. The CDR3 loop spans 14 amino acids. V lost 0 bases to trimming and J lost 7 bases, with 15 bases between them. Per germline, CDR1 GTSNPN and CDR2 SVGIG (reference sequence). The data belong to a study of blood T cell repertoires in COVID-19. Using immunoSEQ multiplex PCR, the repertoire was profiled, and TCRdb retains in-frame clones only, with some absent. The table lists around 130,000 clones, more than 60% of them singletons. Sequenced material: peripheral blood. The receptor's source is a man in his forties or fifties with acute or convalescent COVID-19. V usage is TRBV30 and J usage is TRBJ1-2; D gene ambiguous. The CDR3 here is CAWSVTGLAGGYTF. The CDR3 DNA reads TGTGCCTGGAGTGTAACCGGGTTGGCCGGTGGCTACACCTTC.